This T cell receptor (beta chain) was obtained from a study of blood T cell repertoires in COVID-19. About the research overall: The cDNA or gDNA used as material had been derived from T cells, B-cell-depleted T cells, or PBMCs.

Clones were read by immunoSEQ multiplex PCR, and TCRdb kept only the in-frame ones, dropping some. The data show approximately 81,000 clones, approximately 90% seen once. The CDR3 extends over 14 amino acids. Germline values: CDR1 SGHTA, CDR2 FQGNSA. Deletions cut 2 bases from V and 1 base from J, with 8 bases between. The sequencing input was PBMCs or T cells enriched from blood (not recorded which). This chain links TRBV7-2 with TRBJ1-1; D not certain. The sequence derives from a woman between 50 and 59 years old with acute COVID-19. The CDR3 nucleotides read TGTGCCAGCAGCTTATCATCAGGGAACACTGAAGCTTTCTTT. Protein sequence: CASSLSSGNTEAFF.